Each of the 11 T cell receptor beta chains below was sequenced from the same sample in a study of shared clonotypes between healthy human individuals. Profiled with immunoSEQ multiplex PCR; TCRdb holds only in-frame clones, not every one. The table has under 2,500,000 clones, approximately 95% seen once. Sample: naive CD4+ T cells sorted from blood. Subset here: CD45RA+ positively selected. The receptors derive from a man between 18 and 35 years old in good health.

CDR3 DNA: TGTGCCAGCAACCAACTAGCGGGGGGCCGAGAGACCCAGTACTTC. Its protein product is CASNQLAGGRETQYF. This sequence joins TRBV28 and TRBJ2-5; 12 bases line up with TRBD2. V gave up 7 bases and J gave up 4 bases; unmatched junction bases: 7. CDR1 and CDR2 (germline): MDHEN, SYDVKM. The CDR3 extends over 15 amino acids.

The gene calls are TRBV7-6 and TRBJ2-7, with no clear D. CDR3 length equals 13 residues. V shed 2 bases and J shed 0 bases, with 5 bases lying between them. Looked up from germline, CDR1 is SGHVS and CDR2 is FNYEAQ. As DNA, the CDR3 is TGTGCCAGCAGCTTATTCGGCTCCTACGAGCAGTACTTC. This gives the protein CASSLFGSYEQYF.

The rearrangement joins TRBV10-3 to TRBJ2-7, with 9 bases fitting TRBD2. The CDR3 totals 13 residues. Germline V gene lookup returns CDR1 ENHRY and CDR2 SYGVKD. With V trimmed by 9 bases and J by 1 base, 4 bases remained unmatched. The CDR3 DNA reads TGTGCCATACAAGCGGGAGGATCCTACGAGCAGTACTTC. Amino acid sequence: CAIQAGGSYEQYF.

The chain couples TRBV19 to TRBJ1-6; TRBD1 matches 9 bases. Germline V gene lookup returns CDR1 LNHDA and CDR2 SQIVND (reference sequence). This CDR3 is built from 21 residues. V was clipped by 7 bases and J by 4 bases; unmatched bases: 23. The CDR3 DNA follows: TGTGCCAGTACCTCCCTAGGGGCCCGTACCGGGACAGGGATGTATAATTCACCCCTCCACTTT. This encodes CASTSLGARTGTGMYNSPLHF.

This rearrangement joins TRBV5-6 to TRBJ2-7; weak D call: TRBD1 (6 bases). With 4 bases removed from V and 6 bases from J, the gap between germline ends came to 17 bases. CDR1 and CDR2 (germline): SGHDT, YYEEEE. The CDR3 spans 14 residues. The chain's CDR3 is CASSHGQFGGEQYF. CDR3 nucleotide sequence: TGTGCCAGCAGCCACGGACAGTTCGGTGGCGAGCAGTACTTC.

The chain carries TRBV6-1 and TRBJ2-3; 8 bases align to TRBD1. The CDR3 sequence is 14 residues long. CDR1 and CDR2 from the germline V gene are MNHNS and SASEGT. V was pared by 8 bases and J by 2 bases, with 6 bases of the junction left unmatched. The CDR3 DNA is TGTGCCAGCGATCAGACAGGGGACACAGATACGCAGTATTTT. This encodes CASDQTGDTDTQYF.

The CDR3 loop is CASSPGVAGAPYQETQYF. The CDR3, as DNA: TGTGCCAGCAGCCCTGGGGTAGCGGGGGCCCCGTACCAAGAGACCCAGTACTTC. The genes are TRBV5-4 and TRBJ2-5, with 9 bases fitting TRBD2. V shed 4 bases, J shed 0 bases, and the junction held 13 bases outside the gene matches. Looked up from germline, CDR1 is SGHNT and CDR2 is YYREEE (reference sequence). The CDR3 spans 18 residues.

The chain joins TRBV19 to TRBJ1-1; possibly TRBD1 for D (6 bases). CDR1 and CDR2 (germline): LNHDA, SQIVND (reference sequence). There are 14 residues in the CDR3. Trimming pared 6 bases from V and 4 bases from J, leaving 15 bases between. This chain's CDR3 is CASRLTGLGTEAFF. Here the CDR3 DNA reads TGTGCCAGTAGATTAACAGGGCTCGGCACTGAAGCTTTCTTT.

J is TRBJ2-4 and V is TRBV9; 10 bases line up with TRBD2. This CDR3 is built from 17 residues. The V gene's germline CDR1 is SGDLS and CDR2 YYNGEE. V dropped 3 bases and J dropped 2; count of bases not matched to a gene: 8. The CDR3 DNA is TGTGCCAGCAGCGCGGGGAGCGGGGGGGCCTCCAAAAACATTCAGTACTTC. Translated: CASSAGSGGASKNIQYF.

CDR3 amino acids: CASNRANTGELFF. The CDR3 DNA is TGTGCCAGCAATCGGGCCAACACCGGGGAGCTGTTTTTT. The J gene is TRBJ2-2, the V gene TRBV2; no clear D gene. Germline loops: CDR1 SNHLY, CDR2 FYNNEI. Between the trimmed V and J ends, which lost 7 bases and 2 bases, there was a span of 8 bases. The CDR3 is 13 amino acids.

The count of this clone is one. Distinct nucleotide sequences in the sample also encode this CDR3. The genes are TRBV7-2 and TRBJ2-3, with D perhaps TRBD1 (5 bases). Germline lookup yields CDR1 SGHTA and CDR2 FQGNSA. CDR3 size: 13 residues. Trimming pared 3 bases from V and 2 bases from J, leaving 6 bases between. In DNA, the CDR3 is TGTGCCAGCAGCTTGGGGCCCACAGATACGCAGTATTTT. It is translated as CASSLGPTDTQYF.